These 25 T cell receptor beta chains were sequenced from one sample in a study of OX40 agonist ivuxolimab in advanced cancers. TCRdb's copy holds only in-frame clones and misses some; the assay was immunoSEQ multiplex PCR. The repertoire has 55,000 to 70,000 clones, roughly 84% of them found once; the top ten carry 4.7%. Source: CD4+ or CD8+ T cells sorted from blood, taken in a trial of the OX40 agonist ivuxolimab. The receptor set was obtained from an adult with an advanced solid tumor such as melanoma, head and neck, liver or kidney cancer.

This clone was seen only once. V is TRBV5-4 and J is TRBJ2-7; a weak D match, TRBD2 (5 bases). The V end lost 3 bases, the J end lost 7 bases, and 20 bases lay between the germline ends. Germline CDR1 is SGHNT and CDR2 is YYREEE (reference sequence). CDR3 length: 15 residues. The CDR3 DNA sequence: TGTGCCAGCAGCTCCAAAGGACCCAATCCGGGGGAGCAGTACTTC. Translation gives CASSSKGPNPGEQYF.

This chain uses TRBV30 with TRBJ2-7; TRBD2 agrees at 7 bases. The CDR3 is 14 residues long. Per the germline V gene, CDR1 is GTSNPN and CDR2 is SVGIG (reference sequence). After removal of 5 bases from V and 1 base from J, the junction contained 8 bases not matched to a gene. The CDR3 here is CAWDWGEGSYEQYF. In DNA, the CDR3 is TGTGCCTGGGACTGGGGGGAGGGGTCCTACGAGCAGTACTTC.

This rearrangement joins TRBV30 to TRBJ2-5, with 9 bases lining up with TRBD2. With V trimmed by 0 bases and J by 5 bases, 10 bases remained unmatched. The CDR3 covers 16 residues. Germline lookup yields CDR1 GTSNPN and CDR2 SVGIG (reference sequence). CDR3 sequence reads: CAWSVPGRREGETQYF. The CDR3 DNA reads TGTGCCTGGAGTGTACCGGGGAGGCGGGAGGGCGAGACCCAGTACTTC.

V and J are TRBV5-5 and TRBJ2-7; a possible D gene is TRBD1 (5 bases). This CDR3 has 16 amino acids. Trimming left V 3 bases short and J 0 bases short, with 16 bases between. Germline V lookup: CDR1 SGHKS, CDR2 YYEKEE (reference sequence). CDR3 residues: CASSSLRGADSYEQYF. CDR3 nucleotide sequence: TGTGCCAGCAGCTCACTTCGTGGGGCGGACTCCTACGAGCAGTACTTC.

This clone was seen just once. This chain links TRBV7-9 with TRBJ2-3; 9 nucleotides line up with TRBD2. The junction had 4 bases not matched to a gene; V was cut back by 1 base and J by 5 bases. The CDR3 has 15 residues. Germline V gives CDR1 SEHNR, CDR2 FQNEAQ (reference sequence). CDR3 residues: CASSLGGRAEDTQYF. The CDR3 region has the DNA TGTGCCAGCAGCTTAGGCGGGAGGGCCGAAGATACGCAGTATTTT.

The rearrangement links TRBV7-2 to TRBJ1-2, with D unresolved. The CDR3 has 14 amino acids. Germline loops: CDR1 SGHTA, CDR2 FQGNSA. With 2 bases removed from V and 2 bases from J, the gap between germline ends came to 9 bases. The CDR3 region is CASSLTPGNYGYTF. The CDR3 nucleotides read TGTGCCAGCAGCTTAACCCCGGGGAACTATGGCTACACCTTC.

The rearrangement links TRBV6-1 to TRBJ2-5, with D perhaps matching TRBD1 (5 bases). The V gene's germline CDR1 is MNHNS and CDR2 SASEGT. The CDR3 has 13 residues. V lost 7 bases, J lost 5 bases, and 14 bases lay in between. The CDR3 sequence is CASNPNPGETQYF. The CDR3 nucleotides are TGTGCCAGCAACCCGAACCCAGGGGAGACCCAGTACTTC.

The table lists this clone with a few counts. The chain has TRBV6-5 and TRBJ2-1; TRBD1 agrees at 7 bases. CDR1 and CDR2 (germline): MNHEY, SVGAGI. The CDR3 is 13 residues long. V was pared by 6 bases and J by 7 bases, with 6 bases of the junction left unmatched. CDR3 region: CASRKEQGNEQFF. The CDR3 region has the DNA TGTGCCAGCAGGAAGGAACAGGGGAATGAGCAGTTCTTC.

In nucleotides, the CDR3 is TGTGCCAGCAGGGACGCAATCCAAGAGACCCAGTACTTC. Its protein product is CASRDAIQETQYF. This rearrangement joins TRBV6-6 to TRBJ2-5, with D unresolved. Germline V gene sequence: CDR1 MNHNY, CDR2 SVGAGI (reference sequence). The CDR3 spans 13 residues. The ends were cut back, 6 bases at V and 1 base at J, with 9 bases in the middle.

This sequence joins TRBV19 and TRBJ2-7; 11 bases match TRBD2. This CDR3 has 15 amino acids. CDR1 LNHDA and CDR2 SQIVND come from the germline V gene (reference sequence). Trimming at V came to 10 bases and at J to 3 bases, leaving 11 bases not matched to a gene. This chain's CDR3 is CATRLLAGGGYEQYF. The CDR3 DNA reads as TGTGCCACTAGACTTCTAGCGGGAGGAGGCTACGAGCAGTACTTC.

The V gene is TRBV20-1, the J gene TRBJ1-1; D unclear. Germline-derived CDR1 and CDR2 are DFQATT and SNEGSKA (reference sequence). V was cut by 6 bases and J by 11 bases, with 13 bases left in between. This CDR3 comprises 10 residues. The CDR3 DNA is TGCAGTGCCGGTAATACCCGCGCTTTCTTT. It yields the protein CSAGNTRAFF.

The rearrangement joins TRBV18 to TRBJ1-3; D not resolved. This CDR3 has 17 residues. Between the trimmed V and J ends, which lost 2 bases and 7 bases, there was a span of 21 bases. Germline values: CDR1 KGHSH, CDR2 LQKENI. The chain's CDR3 is CASSPSPYWSSRNTIYF. The DNA of the CDR3 is TGTGCCAGCTCACCATCCCCATATTGGTCCTCGAGGAACACCATATATTTT.

The chain links TRBV5-5 to TRBJ2-7; D gene uncertain. V shed 0 bases and J shed 4 bases, with 14 bases lying between them. Germline V gene data show CDR1 as SGHKS and CDR2 as YYEKEE (reference sequence). The CDR3 is 15 amino acids. CDR3 in DNA: TGTGCCAGCAGCTTGGCGGCAGAGTGGGGTTACGAGCAGTACTTC. Its protein is CASSLAAEWGYEQYF.

The chain couples TRBV5-1 to TRBJ1-2; 10 positions agree with TRBD1. V dropped 4 bases and J dropped 7; count of bases not matched to a gene: 10. There are 15 residues in the CDR3. Germline CDR1 reads SGHRS; CDR2 reads YFSETQ. The CDR3 DNA follows: TGCGCCAGCAGCCCACCGACAGGGGGCATCAGTGGCTACACCTTC. Translating it yields CASSPPTGGISGYTF.

This sequence joins TRBV2 and TRBJ2-7; D is possibly TRBD2 (6 bases). V lost 3 bases, J lost 2 bases, and 17 bases lay in between. The CDR3 contains 16 residues. The germline gives CDR1 SNHLY, CDR2 FYNNEI. The CDR3 reads CASSEPLGGDAYEQYF. The CDR3 DNA reads TGTGCCAGCAGTGAGCCCCTGGGCGGGGACGCCTACGAGCAGTACTTC.

V is TRBV27 and J is TRBJ2-3; D is unclear. Germline assignment: CDR1 MNHEY and CDR2 SMNVEV (reference sequence). Trimming pared 6 bases from V and 5 bases from J, leaving 18 bases between. The CDR3 covers 15 residues. Here the CDR3 DNA reads TGTGCCAGCAGCGTAAGGCTATCCTGGGAAGATACGCAGTATTTT. Translation gives CASSVRLSWEDTQYF.

The genes are TRBV7-9 and TRBJ1-2; D gene unclear. Trimming took 3 bases from V and 4 from J, leaving 12 bases between them. CDR3 length: 14 amino acids. Per the germline V gene, CDR1 is SEHNR and CDR2 is FQNEAQ (reference sequence). The CDR3 coding sequence is TGTGCCAGCAGCTTTATCAATTCTGGCTATGGCTACACCTTC. This gives the protein CASSFINSGYGYTF.

V is TRBV11-2 and J is TRBJ2-2; D is perhaps TRBD1 (5 bases). The CDR3 is made up of 13 amino acids. CDR1 and CDR2 (germline): SGHAT, FQNNGV. V lost 4 bases and J lost 8, with 11 bases in between. CDR3 coding DNA: TGTGCCAGCAGCTCTACAGGAAGAGGGGAGCTGTTTTTT. Protein sequence: CASSSTGRGELFF.

For the CDR3, the DNA is TGCAGCGTTGAAGATGTCTGGACAGGGGGCAATGAGCAGTTCTTC. Its protein is CSVEDVWTGGNEQFF. This rearrangement joins TRBV29-1 to TRBJ2-1, with TRBD1 matching over 10 bases. The CDR3 totals 15 residues. The germline CDR1 and CDR2 sequences are SQVTM and ANQGSEA. The V segment lost 0 bases and the J segment 6 bases; nucleotides outside the gene matches: 5.

This chain joins TRBV7-3 and TRBJ2-1; 9 bases are a match to TRBD2. This CDR3 region has 18 residues. Per germline, CDR1 SGHTA and CDR2 FQGTGA. V was clipped by 2 bases and J by 5 bases; unmatched bases: 13. CDR3 coding DNA: TGTGCCAGCAGCTTAGAGGAGCGGGAGGTGGTGGTTCACAATGAGCAGTTCTTC. Protein product: CASSLEEREVVVHNEQFF.

The genes are TRBV2 and TRBJ2-7; D possibly corresponds to TRBD1 (5 bases). CDR1 and CDR2 (germline): SNHLY, FYNNEI. V was pared by 5 bases and J by 2 bases, with 10 bases between. The length of the CDR3 is 13 residues. The CDR3 nucleotides read TGTGCCAGCAGTACGGACACGGCCTACGAGCAGTACTTC. As protein: CASSTDTAYEQYF.

The CDR3 loop reads CASSLASGGYYEQYF. The CDR3 DNA reads as TGCGCCAGCAGCTTGGCCAGCGGGGGCTACTACGAGCAGTACTTC. V is TRBV5-1 and J is TRBJ2-7; 8 bases match TRBD2. V gave up 0 bases and J gave up 3 bases; unmatched junction bases: 5. The germline CDR1 and CDR2 sequences are SGHRS and YFSETQ. The CDR3 is 15 residues long.

For this clone: A junction boundary mismatches the germline segment, possibly from a read error. This chain joins TRBV7-7 and TRBJ1-4; tentative D call: TRBD1 (6 bases). Germline lookup yields CDR1 SSHAT and CDR2 FNYEAQ (reference sequence). CDR3 length: 14 residues. The CDR3, as DNA: TGTGCTAGCAGCTCAGGGGATGGAAATGAAAAACTGTTTTTT. Translated: CASSSGDGNEKLFF.

V is TRBV6-6 and J is TRBJ2-4; D gene uncertain. In germline, CDR1 is MNHNY, CDR2 SVGAGI (reference sequence). This CDR3 is 15 amino acids long. V lost 7 bases and J 3 bases, leaving 16 bases between the germline ends. The DNA of the CDR3 is TGTGCCAGCATTCAGGAGACCTTTGGCAAAAACATTCAGTACTTC. As protein: CASIQETFGKNIQYF.

The chain uses TRBV7-6 and TRBJ2-3; no definite D call. V lost 2 bases and J lost 2, with 11 bases in between. The CDR3 length is 15 residues. In germline, CDR1 is SGHVS, CDR2 FNYEAQ. The CDR3 coding sequence is TGTGCCAGCAGCTTACAAGGTATCATCACAGATACGCAGTATTTT. Translating it yields CASSLQGIITDTQYF.